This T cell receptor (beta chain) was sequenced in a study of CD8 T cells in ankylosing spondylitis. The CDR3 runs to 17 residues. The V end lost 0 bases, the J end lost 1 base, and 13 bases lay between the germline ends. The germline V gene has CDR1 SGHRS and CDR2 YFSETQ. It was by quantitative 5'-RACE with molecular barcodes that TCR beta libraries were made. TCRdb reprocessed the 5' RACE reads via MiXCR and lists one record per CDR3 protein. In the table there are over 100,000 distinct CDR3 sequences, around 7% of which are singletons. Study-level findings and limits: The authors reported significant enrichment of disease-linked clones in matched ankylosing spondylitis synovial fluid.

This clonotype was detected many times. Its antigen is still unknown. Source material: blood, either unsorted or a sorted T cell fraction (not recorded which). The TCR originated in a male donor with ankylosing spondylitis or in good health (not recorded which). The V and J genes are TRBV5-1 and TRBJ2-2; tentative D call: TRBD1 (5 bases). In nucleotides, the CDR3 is TGCGCCAGCAGCTTGGCGGTACAGGATGAGAACACCGGGGAGCTGTTTTTT. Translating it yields CASSLAVQDENTGELFF.